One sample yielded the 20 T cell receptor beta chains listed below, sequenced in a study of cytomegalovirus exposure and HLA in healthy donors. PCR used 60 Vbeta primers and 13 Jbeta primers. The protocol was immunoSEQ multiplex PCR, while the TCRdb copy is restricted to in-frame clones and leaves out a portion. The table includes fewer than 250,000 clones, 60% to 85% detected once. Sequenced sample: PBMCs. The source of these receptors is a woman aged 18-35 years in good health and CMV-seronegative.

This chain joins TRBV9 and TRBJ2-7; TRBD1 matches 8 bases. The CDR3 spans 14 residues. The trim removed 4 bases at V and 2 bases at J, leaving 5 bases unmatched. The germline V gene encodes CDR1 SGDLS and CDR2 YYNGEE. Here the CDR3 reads CASSLGQGTYEQYF. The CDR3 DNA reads TGTGCCAGCAGCCTCGGACAGGGTACCTACGAGCAGTACTTC.

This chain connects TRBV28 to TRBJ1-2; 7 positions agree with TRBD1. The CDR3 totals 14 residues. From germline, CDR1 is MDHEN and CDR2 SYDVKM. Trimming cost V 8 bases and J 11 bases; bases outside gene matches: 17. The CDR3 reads CASLNDRVSIKYTF. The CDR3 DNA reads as TGTGCCAGCCTGAATGACAGGGTTTCCATTAAGTACACCTTC.

For the CDR3, the DNA is TGTGCCAGCAGCTTGGCTACGGGAGTCTATGAGGAGACCCAGTACTTC. Translated: CASSLATGVYEETQYF. The chain is built from TRBV7-2 and TRBJ2-5; D is possibly TRBD2 (6 bases). Germline V gene data show CDR1 as SGHTA and CDR2 as FQGNSA. V was trimmed by 3 bases and J by 5 bases, leaving 19 bases between them. The CDR3 extends over 16 amino acids.

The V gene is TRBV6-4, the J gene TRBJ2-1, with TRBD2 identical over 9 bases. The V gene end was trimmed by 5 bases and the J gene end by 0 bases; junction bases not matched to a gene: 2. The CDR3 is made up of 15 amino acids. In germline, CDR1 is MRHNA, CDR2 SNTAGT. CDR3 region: CASSPTSGSYNEQFF. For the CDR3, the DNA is TGTGCCAGCAGTCCGACTAGCGGCTCCTACAATGAGCAGTTCTTC.

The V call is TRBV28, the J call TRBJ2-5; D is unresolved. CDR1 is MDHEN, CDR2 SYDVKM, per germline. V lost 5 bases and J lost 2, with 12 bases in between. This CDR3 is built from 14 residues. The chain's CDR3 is CASSLELPQETQYF. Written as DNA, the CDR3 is TGTGCCAGCAGTCTAGAACTCCCACAAGAGACCCAGTACTTC.

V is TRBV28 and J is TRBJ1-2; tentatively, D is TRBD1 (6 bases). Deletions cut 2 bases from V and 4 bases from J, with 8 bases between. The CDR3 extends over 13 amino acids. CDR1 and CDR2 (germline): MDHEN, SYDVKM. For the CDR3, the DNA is TGTGCCAGCAGTTTAAGGGGGGGCTATGGCTACACCTTC. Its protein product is CASSLRGGYGYTF.

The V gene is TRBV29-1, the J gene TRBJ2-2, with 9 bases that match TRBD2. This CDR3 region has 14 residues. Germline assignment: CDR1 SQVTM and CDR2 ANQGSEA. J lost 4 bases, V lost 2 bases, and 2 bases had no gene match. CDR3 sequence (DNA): TGCAGCGTTGAACTAGCGGGATCCACCGGGGAGCTGTTTTTT. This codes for CSVELAGSTGELFF.

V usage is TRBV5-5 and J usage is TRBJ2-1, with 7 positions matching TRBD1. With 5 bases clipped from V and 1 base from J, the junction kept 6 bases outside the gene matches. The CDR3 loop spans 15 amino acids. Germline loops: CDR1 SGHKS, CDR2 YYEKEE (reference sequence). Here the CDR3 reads CASRDETGSYNEQFF. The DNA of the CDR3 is TGTGCCAGCAGAGACGAGACAGGGTCCTACAATGAGCAGTTCTTC.

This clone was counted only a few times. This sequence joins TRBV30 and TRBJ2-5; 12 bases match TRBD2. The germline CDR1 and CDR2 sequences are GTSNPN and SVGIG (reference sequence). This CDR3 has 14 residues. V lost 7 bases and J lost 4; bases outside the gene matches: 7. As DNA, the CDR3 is TGTGCCTCTGGACTAGCGGGATCTTCAGAGACCCAGTACTTC. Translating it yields CASGLAGSSETQYF.

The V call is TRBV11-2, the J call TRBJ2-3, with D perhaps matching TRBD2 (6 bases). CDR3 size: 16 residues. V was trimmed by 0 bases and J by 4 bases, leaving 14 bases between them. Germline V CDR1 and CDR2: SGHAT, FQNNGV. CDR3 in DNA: TGTGCCAGCAGCTTAGAAGGGGAGGAGGCATCAGATACGCAGTATTTT. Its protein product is CASSLEGEEASDTQYF.

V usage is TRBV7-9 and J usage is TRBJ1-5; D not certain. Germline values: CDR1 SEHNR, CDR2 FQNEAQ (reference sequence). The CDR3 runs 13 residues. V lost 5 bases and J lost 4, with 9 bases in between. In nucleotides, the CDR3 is TGTGCCAGCAGCGCGACGGGAAATCAGCCCCAGCATTTT. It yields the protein CASSATGNQPQHF. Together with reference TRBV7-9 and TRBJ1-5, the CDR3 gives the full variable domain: DTGVSQNPRHKITKRGQNVTFRCDPISEHNRLYWYRQTLGQGPEFLTYFQNEAQLEKSRLLSDRFSAERPKGSFSTLEIQRTEQGDSAMYLCASSATGNQPQHFGDGTRLSIL.

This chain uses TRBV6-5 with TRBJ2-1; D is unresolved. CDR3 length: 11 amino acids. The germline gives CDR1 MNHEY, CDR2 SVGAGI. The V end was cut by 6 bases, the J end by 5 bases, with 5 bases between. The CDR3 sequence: CASRLNNEQFF. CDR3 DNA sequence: TGTGCCAGCAGACTTAACAATGAGCAGTTCTTC.

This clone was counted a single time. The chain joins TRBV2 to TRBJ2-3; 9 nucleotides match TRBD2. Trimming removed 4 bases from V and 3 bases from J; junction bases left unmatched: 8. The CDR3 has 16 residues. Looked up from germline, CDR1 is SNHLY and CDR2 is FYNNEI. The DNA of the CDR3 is TGTGCCAGCAGTGTAAATAGCGGGAGAGCTACAGATACGCAGTATTTT. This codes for CASSVNSGRATDTQYF.

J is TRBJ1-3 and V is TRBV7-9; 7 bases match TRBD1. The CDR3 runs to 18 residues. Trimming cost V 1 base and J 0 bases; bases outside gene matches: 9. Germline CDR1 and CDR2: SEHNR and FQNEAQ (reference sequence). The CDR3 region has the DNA TGTGCCAGCAGCTTAGTTACAGGGGACCTCCTCTCTGGAAACACCATATATTTT. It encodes CASSLVTGDLLSGNTIYF.

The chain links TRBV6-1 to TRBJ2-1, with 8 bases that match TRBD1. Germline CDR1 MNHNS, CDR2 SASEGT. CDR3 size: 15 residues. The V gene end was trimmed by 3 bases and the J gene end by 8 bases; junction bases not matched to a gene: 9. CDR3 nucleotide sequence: TGTGCCAGCAGTGACGGGACAGGTGGAATATATGAGCAGTTCTTC. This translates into CASSDGTGGIYEQFF.

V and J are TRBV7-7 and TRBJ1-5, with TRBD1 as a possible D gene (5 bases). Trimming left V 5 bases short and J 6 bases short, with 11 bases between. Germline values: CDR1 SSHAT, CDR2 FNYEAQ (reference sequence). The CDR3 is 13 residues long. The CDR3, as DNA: TGTGCCAGCAGCCTAAAGCAGGGTCAGCCCCAGCATTTT. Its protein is CASSLKQGQPQHF. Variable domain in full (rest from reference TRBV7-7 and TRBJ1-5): GAGVSQSPRYKVTKRGQDVTLRCDPISSHATLYWYQQALGQGPEFLTYFNYEAQPDKSGLPSDRFSAERPEGSISTLTIQRTEQRDSAMYRCASSLKQGQPQHFGDGTRLSIL.

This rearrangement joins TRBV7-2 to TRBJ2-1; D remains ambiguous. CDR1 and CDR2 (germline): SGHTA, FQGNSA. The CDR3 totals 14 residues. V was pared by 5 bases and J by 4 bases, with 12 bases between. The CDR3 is CASSPENGYNEQFF. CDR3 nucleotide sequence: TGTGCCAGCAGCCCGGAGAACGGTTACAATGAGCAGTTCTTC.

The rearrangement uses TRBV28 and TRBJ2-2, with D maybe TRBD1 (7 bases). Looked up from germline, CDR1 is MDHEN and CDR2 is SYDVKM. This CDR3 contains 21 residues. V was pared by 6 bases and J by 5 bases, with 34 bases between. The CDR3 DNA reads TGTGCCAGCAGCCGGGAGATAGGGCGGACCCAGACAGGGATGCAGACCGGGGAGCTGTTTTTT. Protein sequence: CASSREIGRTQTGMQTGELFF.

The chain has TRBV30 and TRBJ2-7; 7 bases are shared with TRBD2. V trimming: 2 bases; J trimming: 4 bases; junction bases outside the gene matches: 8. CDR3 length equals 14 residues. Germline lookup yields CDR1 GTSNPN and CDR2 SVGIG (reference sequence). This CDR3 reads CAWSKGTKLYEQYF. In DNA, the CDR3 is TGTGCCTGGAGTAAGGGGACTAAACTTTACGAGCAGTACTTC.

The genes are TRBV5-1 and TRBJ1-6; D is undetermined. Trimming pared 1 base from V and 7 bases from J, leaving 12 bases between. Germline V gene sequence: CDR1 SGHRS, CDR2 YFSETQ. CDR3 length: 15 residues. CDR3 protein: CASSLWWQENSPLHF. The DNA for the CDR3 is TGCGCCAGCAGCTTGTGGTGGCAGGAAAATTCACCCCTCCACTTT.